Included here is one T cell receptor beta chain sequence, with context. What it recognizes is unknown. The data were obtained in a study of immune evolution from preneoplasia to lung adenocarcinoma. This CDR3 is built from 15 residues. Trimming pared 4 bases from V and 4 bases from J, leaving 18 bases between. The germline CDR1 and CDR2 sequences are SGHRS and YFSETQ. Study conclusions and caveats: Top clone share appeared to fall from AAH through AIS, MIA, adenocarcinoma. Later-stage lesions seemingly showed higher T cell density and diversity than normal lung.

Clones were sequenced by immunoSEQ multiplex PCR, and TCRdb holds only the in-frame ones, with some missing. The profile shows around 5,700 clones, around 80% of them singletons. Patient tissue came from resections in Japan or China, 2014–2017. Material: FFPE lung adenocarcinoma in situ tissue. J is TRBJ2-7 and V is TRBV5-1; D call uncertain. This TCR came from a donor at least 70 years old with lung adenocarcinoma. The CDR3 DNA reads as TGCGCCAGCAGCCCCACGGACGCCACTAAGTACGAGCAGTACTTC. Translating gives CASSPTDATKYEQYF.